This T cell receptor beta chain is from a study of post-analysis software for immune sequencing data. This clonotype was found many times. Its cognate antigen is unknown. Findings and caveats of the study: Higher frequency in patients than in controls was seen for 5 or 6 TRBV segments, with TRBV5-6, TRBV5-1 and TRBV20-1 among them. Multiple sclerosis was associated with a significant reduction in normalized Chao1 diversity relative to controls.

The V and J ends lost 8 bases and 5 bases, in that order; junction bases with no gene match: 12. This CDR3 region has 15 residues. Germline V gives CDR1 SGHAT, CDR2 FQNNGV. TCR beta libraries were prepared from cDNA with unique molecular identifiers. T cells numbering roughly 1 to 11 million yielded cDNA molecules that totaled about 500,000. MiXCR was run by TCRdb on the PCR reads, yielding one entry per CDR3 protein. The sample lists a few hundred thousand distinct CDR3 sequences; about 38% were seen once. The chain recombines TRBV11-2 with TRBJ1-2, with TRBD1 identical over 9 bases. The receptor comes from a girl under 18 with multiple sclerosis. The sequencing input was blood. CDR3 residues: CASAEQGAYEYGYTF. DNA for the CDR3: TGTGCCAGCGCGGAACAGGGGGCCTATGAGTATGGCTACACCTTC. The variable domain in full, completed from reference TRBV11-2 and TRBJ1-2, reads EAGVAQSPRYKIIEKRQSVAFWCNPISGHATLYWYQQILGQGPKLLIQFQNNGVVDDSQLPKDRFSAERLKGVDSTLKIQPAKLEDSAVYLCASAEQGAYEYGYTFGSGTRLTVV.